This T cell receptor beta chain was identified in a study of long-term antiretroviral therapy in people with HIV. Every participant gave one or more pre-ART and two or more post-ART PBMC samples. Investigators performed immunoSEQ version v3.0 at survey level. Some clones are missing from TCRdb's copy, which holds only in-frame ones; the method was immunoSEQ multiplex PCR. The sample consists of almost 30,000 clones, 93% of them appearing once. The CDR3 totals 14 residues. V lost 4 bases and J lost 0, with 7 bases in between. CDR1 is SEHNR and CDR2 is FQNEAQ in the germline V gene (reference sequence).

The input for sequencing was unsorted PBMCs, taken around 6.3 years after starting antiretroviral therapy. The rearrangement uses TRBV7-9 and TRBJ1-3; D ambiguous. The clonotype originates from a woman aged 40 to 50 with HIV. CDR3 amino acids: CASSSPFSGNTIYF. The DNA of the CDR3 is TGTGCCAGCAGCTCCCCTTTCTCTGGAAACACCATATATTTT.